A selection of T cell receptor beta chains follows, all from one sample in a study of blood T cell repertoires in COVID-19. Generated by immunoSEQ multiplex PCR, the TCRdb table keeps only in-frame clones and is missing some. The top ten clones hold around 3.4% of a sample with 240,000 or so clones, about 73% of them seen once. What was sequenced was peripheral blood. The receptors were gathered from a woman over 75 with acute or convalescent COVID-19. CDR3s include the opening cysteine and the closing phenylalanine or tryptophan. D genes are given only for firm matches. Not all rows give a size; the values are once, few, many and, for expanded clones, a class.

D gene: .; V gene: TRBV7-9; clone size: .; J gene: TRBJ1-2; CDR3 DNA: TGTGCCAGCAGCAACCCGTCGGACAGCTATGGCTACACCTTC; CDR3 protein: CASSNPSDSYGYTF
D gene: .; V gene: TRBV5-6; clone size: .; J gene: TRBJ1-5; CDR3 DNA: TGTGCCAGCAGCTTGTATTCGGGCAGGGGACAGCCCCAGCATTTT; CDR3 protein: CASSLYSGRGQPQHF
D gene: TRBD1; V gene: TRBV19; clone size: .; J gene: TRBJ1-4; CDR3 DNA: TGTGCCAGTAGTATGGGACAGCTAGAAAAACTGTTTTTT; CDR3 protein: CASSMGQLEKLFF
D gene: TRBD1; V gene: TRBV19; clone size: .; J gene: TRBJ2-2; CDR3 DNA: TGTGCCAGTAGTATCCTCCGGGACAGGAACACCGGGGAGCTGTTTTTT; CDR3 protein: CASSILRDRNTGELFF
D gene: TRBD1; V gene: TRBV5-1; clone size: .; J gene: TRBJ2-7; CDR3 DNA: TGCGCCAGCAGCTTGGAGCTAGGGGGCTTCGAGCAGTACTTC; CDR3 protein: CASSLELGGFEQYF
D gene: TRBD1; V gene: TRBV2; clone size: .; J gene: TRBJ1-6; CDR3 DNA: TGTGCCAGCAGCCCCCGGGACAGGCGCAATTCACCCCTCCACTTT; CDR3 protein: CASSPRDRRNSPLHF
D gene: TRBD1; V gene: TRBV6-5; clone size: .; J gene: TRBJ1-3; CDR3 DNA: TGTGCCAGCATCCGGGACAGCCACTCTGGAAACACCATATATTTT; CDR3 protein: CASIRDSHSGNTIYF
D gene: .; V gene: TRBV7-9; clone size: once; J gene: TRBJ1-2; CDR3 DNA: TGTGCCAGCAGCTTAGCGTCGCGGGGTAACTATGGCTACACCTTC; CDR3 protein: CASSLASRGNYGYTF
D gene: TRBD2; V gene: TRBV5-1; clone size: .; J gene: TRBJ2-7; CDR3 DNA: TGCGCCAGCAGCTTGGGACTAGCGGAGCAGTACTTC; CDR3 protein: CASSLGLAEQYF
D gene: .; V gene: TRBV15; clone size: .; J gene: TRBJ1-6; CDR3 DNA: TGTGCCACCAGCAGAGAAGGCCTCGGGCCCCTCCACTTT; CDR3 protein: CATSREGLGPLHF
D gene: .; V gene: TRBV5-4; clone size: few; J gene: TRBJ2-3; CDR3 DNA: TGTGCCAGCAGCTTGGAGGGGTCCGGTACGCAGTATTTT; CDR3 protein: CASSLEGSGTQYF
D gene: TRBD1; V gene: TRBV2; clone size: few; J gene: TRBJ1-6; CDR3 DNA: TGTGCCAGCAGTGCTGACAGGGGAAGGGCACCCCTCCACTTT; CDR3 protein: CASSADRGRAPLHF
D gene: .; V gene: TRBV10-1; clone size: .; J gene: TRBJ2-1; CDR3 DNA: TGCGCCAGCAGTGAGTCGCACGGAGTAACGAACGGTGAGCAGTTCTTC; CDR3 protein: CASSESHGVTNGEQFF
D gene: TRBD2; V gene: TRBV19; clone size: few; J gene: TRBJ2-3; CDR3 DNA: TGTGCCAGTAGTATTATCGGACTAGCGGGAGGGCCGGATACGCAGTATTTT; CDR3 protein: CASSIIGLAGGPDTQYF
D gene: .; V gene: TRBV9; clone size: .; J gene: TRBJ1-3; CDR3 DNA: TGTGCCAGCAGCGCCCCAGGGGTCTTCTCTGGAAACACCATATATTTT; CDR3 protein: CASSAPGVFSGNTIYF
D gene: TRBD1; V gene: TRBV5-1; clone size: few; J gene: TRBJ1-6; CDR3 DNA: TGCGCCAGCAGCTTGGTCGGGACAGGGAGCTCCTATAATTCACCCCTCCACTTT; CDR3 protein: CASSLVGTGSSYNSPLHF
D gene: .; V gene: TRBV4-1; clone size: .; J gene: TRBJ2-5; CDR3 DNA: TGCGCCAGCAGCCCCGCCCCGACAGCACCACAAGAGACCCAGTACTTC; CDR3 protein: CASSPAPTAPQETQYF
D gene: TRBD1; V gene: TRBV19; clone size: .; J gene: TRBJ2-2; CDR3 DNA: TGTGCCAGTAAGGGACAGACCTACACCGGGGAGCTGTTTTTT; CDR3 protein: CASKGQTYTGELFF